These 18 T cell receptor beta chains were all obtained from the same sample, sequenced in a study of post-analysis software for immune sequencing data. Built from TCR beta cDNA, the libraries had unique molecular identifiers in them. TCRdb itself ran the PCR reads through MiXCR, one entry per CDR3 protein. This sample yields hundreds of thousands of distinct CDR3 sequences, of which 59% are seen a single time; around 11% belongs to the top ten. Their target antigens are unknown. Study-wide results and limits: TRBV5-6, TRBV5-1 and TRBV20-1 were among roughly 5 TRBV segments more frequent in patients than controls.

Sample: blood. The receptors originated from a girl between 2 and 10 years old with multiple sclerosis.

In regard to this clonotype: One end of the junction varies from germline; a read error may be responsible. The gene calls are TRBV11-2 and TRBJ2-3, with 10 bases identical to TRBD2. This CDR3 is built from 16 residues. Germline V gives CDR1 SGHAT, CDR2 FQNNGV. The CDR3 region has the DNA TGTGTCAGCAGCTTAGGAGCGGGAGGGCCTCAAGATACGCAGTATTTT. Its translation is CVSSLGAGGPQDTQYF.

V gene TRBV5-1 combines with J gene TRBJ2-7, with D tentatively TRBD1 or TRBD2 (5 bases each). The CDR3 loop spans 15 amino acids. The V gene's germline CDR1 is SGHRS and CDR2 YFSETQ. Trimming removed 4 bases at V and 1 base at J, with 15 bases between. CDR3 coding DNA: TGCGCCAGCAGCCCCGGGACCGTAGAGTCCTACGAGCAGTACTTC. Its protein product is CASSPGTVESYEQYF.

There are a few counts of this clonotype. The CDR3 DNA sequence: TGTGCCAGCAGTGAAGGACTAGTGGGTGTCGGGCATGAGCAGTTCTTC. Its protein product is CASSEGLVGVGHEQFF. The chain is built from TRBV12-3 or TRBV12-4 and TRBJ2-1; 7 nucleotides agree with TRBD2. Germline trimming cut 5 bases from V and 8 bases from J; bases unmatched to any gene: 15. This CDR3 region has 16 residues.

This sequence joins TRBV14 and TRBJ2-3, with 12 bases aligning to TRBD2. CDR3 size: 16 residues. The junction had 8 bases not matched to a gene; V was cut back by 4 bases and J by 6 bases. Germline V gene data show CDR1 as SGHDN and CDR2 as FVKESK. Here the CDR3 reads CASSLLAGGPPDTQYF. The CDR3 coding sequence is TGTGCCAGCAGCCTTCTAGCGGGAGGGCCCCCGGATACGCAGTATTTT.

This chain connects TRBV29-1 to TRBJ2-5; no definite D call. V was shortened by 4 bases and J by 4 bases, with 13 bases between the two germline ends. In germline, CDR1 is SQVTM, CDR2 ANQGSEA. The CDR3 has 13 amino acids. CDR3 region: CSVAKGFAETQYF. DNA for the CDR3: TGCAGCGTTGCGAAAGGGTTTGCAGAGACCCAGTACTTC.

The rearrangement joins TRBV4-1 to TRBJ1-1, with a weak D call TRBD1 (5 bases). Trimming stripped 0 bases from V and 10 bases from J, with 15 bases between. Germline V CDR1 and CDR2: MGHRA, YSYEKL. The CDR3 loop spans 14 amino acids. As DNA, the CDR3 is TGCGCCAGCAGCCAAGATCGGGGGGGAGTAGCAGCTTTCTTT. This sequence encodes CASSQDRGGVAAFF.

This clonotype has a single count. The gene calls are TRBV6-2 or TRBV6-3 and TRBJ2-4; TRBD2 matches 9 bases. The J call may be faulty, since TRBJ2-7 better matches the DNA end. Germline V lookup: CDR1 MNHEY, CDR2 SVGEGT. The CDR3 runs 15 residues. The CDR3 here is CASSYLAGETYEQYF. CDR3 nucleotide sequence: TGTGCCAGCAGTTACTTAGCGGGGGAAACCTACGAGCAGTACTTC.

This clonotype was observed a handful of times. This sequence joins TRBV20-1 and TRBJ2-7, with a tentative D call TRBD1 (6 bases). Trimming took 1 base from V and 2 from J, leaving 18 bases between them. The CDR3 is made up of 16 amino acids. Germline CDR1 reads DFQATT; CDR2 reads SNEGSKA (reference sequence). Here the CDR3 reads CSARGIDGGQAYEQYF. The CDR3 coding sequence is TGCAGTGCTAGAGGGATAGATGGGGGCCAGGCCTACGAGCAGTACTTC.

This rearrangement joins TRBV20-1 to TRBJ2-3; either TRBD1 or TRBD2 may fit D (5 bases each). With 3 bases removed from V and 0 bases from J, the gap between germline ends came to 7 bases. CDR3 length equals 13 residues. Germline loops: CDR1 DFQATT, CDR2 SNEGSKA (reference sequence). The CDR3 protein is CSASGDSTDTQYF. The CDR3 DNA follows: TGCAGTGCTAGCGGGGACAGCACAGATACGCAGTATTTT.

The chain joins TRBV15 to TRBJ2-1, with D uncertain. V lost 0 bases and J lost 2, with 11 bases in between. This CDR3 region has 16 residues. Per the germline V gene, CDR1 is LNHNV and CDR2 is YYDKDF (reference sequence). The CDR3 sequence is CATSRDLKGTYNEQFF. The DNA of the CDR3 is TGTGCCACCAGCAGAGATCTTAAGGGAACCTACAATGAGCAGTTCTTC.

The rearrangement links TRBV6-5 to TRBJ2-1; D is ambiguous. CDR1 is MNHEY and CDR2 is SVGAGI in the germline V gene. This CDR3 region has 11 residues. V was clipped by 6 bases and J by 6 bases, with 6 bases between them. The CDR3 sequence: CASSRFNEQFF. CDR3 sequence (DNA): TGTGCCAGCAGCCGCTTCAATGAGCAGTTCTTC.

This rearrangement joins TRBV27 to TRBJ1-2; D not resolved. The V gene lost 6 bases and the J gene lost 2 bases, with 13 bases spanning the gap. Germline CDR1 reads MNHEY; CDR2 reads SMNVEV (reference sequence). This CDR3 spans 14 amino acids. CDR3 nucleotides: TGTGCCAGCAGGGTAATTACAGAGAACTATGGCTACACCTTC. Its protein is CASRVITENYGYTF.

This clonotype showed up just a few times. CDR3: CASSYRGPIGTNYGYTF. CDR3 DNA sequence: TGTGCCAGCAGTTATCGCGGGCCCATCGGGACTAACTATGGCTACACCTTC. The rearrangement links TRBV6-6 to TRBJ1-2; D is unresolved. Germline CDR1 MNHNY, CDR2 SVGAGI (reference sequence). With 3 bases removed from V and 0 bases from J, the gap between germline ends came to 17 bases. The CDR3 is 17 amino acids.

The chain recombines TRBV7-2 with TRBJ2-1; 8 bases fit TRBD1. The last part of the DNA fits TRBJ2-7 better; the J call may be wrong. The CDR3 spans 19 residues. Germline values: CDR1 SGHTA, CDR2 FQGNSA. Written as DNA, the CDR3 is TGTGCCAGCGCTATCCGAGGACAGGGCGCCCCAGGCCCATACAATGAGCAGTACTTC. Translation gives CASAIRGQGAPGPYNEQYF.

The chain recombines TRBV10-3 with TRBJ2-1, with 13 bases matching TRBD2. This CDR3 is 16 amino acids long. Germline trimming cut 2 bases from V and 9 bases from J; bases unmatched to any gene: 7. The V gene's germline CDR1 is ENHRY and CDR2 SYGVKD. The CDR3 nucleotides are TGTGCCATCAGTGAGGGACTAGCGGGGGCATCGCTTGAGCAGTTCTTC. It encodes CAISEGLAGASLEQFF.

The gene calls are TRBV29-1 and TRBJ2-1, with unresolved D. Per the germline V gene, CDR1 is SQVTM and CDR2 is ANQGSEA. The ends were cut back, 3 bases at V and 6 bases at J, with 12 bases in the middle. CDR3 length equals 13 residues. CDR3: CSVDVGKGNEQFF. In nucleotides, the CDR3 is TGCAGCGTTGATGTCGGAAAAGGCAATGAGCAGTTCTTC.

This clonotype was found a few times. The CDR3 here is CSAVTVTYEQYF. Here the CDR3 DNA reads TGCAGCGCGGTGACGGTTACCTACGAGCAGTACTTC. The J gene is TRBJ2-7, the V gene TRBV29-1; D is unresolved. The germline V and J ends were trimmed by 7 bases and 2 bases, with 12 bases remaining between them. The germline V gene has CDR1 SQVTM and CDR2 ANQGSEA. The CDR3 runs 12 residues.

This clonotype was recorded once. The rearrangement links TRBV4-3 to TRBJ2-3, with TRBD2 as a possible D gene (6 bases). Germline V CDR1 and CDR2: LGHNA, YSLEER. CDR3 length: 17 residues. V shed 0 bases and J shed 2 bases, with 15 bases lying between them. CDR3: CASSQDRWGTSTDTQYF. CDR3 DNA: TGCGCCAGCAGCCAAGATCGGTGGGGGACTTCCACAGATACGCAGTATTTT.